This T cell receptor beta chain was sequenced in a study of siplizumab effects on memory and regulatory T cells. Unstimulated naive, memory, effector memory and TEMRA subsets from a few donor pairs were sequenced. Here immunoSEQ multiplex PCR was the method, and the copy in TCRdb shows in-frame clones only, minus some. Of roughly 64,000 clones in the sample, about 96% were seen once. Sequencing was done on a sample of naive CD8+ T cells sorted from blood. This receptor was identified in a human donor in good health.

DNA for the CDR3: TGTGCCAGCAGCCAAGGGACTAGTGATACGCAGTATTTT. It is translated as CASSQGTSDTQYF. The V gene is TRBV4-2, the J gene TRBJ2-3; 7 nucleotides agree with TRBD2. CDR1 is LGHNA, CDR2 YNFKEQ, per germline. After removal of 1 base from V and 6 bases from J, the junction contained 1 base not matched to a gene. The CDR3 has 13 residues.